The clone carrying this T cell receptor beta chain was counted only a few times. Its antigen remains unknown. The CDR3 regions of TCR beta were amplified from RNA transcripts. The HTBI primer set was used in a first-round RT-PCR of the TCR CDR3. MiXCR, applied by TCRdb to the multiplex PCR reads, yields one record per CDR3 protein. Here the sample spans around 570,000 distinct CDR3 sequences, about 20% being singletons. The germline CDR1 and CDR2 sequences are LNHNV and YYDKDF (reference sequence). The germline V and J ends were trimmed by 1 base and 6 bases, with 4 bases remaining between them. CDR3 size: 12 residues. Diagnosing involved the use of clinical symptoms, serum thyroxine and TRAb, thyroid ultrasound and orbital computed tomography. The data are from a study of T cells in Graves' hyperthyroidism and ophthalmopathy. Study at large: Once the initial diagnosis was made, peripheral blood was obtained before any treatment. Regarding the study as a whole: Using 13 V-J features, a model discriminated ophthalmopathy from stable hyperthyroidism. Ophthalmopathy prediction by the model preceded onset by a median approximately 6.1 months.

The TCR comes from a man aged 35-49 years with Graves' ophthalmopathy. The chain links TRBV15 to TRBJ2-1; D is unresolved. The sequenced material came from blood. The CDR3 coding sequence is TGTGCCACCAGCAGAGGCGGCAATGAGCAGTTCTTC. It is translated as CATSRGGNEQFF. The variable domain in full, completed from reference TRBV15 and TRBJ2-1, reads DAMVIQNPRYQVTQFGKPVTLSCSQTLNHNVMYWYQQKSSQAPKLLFHYYDKDFNNEADTPDNFQSRRPNTSFCFLDIRSPGLGDTAMYLCATSRGGNEQFFGPGTRLTVL.